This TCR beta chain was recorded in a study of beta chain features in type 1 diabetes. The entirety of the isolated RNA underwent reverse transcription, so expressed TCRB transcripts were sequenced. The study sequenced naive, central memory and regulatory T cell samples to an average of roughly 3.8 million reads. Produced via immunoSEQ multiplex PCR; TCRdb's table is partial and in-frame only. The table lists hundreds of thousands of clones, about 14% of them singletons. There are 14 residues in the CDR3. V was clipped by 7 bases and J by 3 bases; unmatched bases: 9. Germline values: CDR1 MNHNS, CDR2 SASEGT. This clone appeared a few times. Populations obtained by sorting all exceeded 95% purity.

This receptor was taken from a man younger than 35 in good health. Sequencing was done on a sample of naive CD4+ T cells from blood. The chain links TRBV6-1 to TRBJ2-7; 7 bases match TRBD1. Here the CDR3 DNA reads TGTGCCAGCATTGATTCCCGGGACAGCTACGAGCAGTACTTC. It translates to CASIDSRDSYEQYF.